The sequence of this T cell receptor (beta chain) was determined in a study of response to subunit inactivated influenza vaccine. TCRdb re-analysed the RT-PCR reads in MiXCR, keeping a single row per CDR3 protein. The table lists roughly 160,000 distinct CDR3 sequences, about a tenth of them singletons. CDR3 length: 14 amino acids. With V trimmed by 4 bases and J by 10 bases, 7 bases remained unmatched. Per germline, CDR1 MNHEY and CDR2 SMNVEV (reference sequence). The sample consisted of non-naive T cells sorted from PBMCs, taken more than 35 days after vaccination. This TCR derives from a man aged 50 to 60 who received an inactivated influenza vaccine. The chain joins TRBV27 to TRBJ1-6, with 7 bases aligning to TRBD1. DNA of the CDR3: TGTGCCAGCAGTTCTCGACAGGGATCCTCACCCCTCCACTTT. This sequence encodes CASSSRQGSSPLHF.